This T cell receptor (beta chain) originates from a study of T cells in Graves' hyperthyroidism and ophthalmopathy. This clonotype has only a few counts. Its antigen remains unknown. Study results and limitations: Most clonotypes that expanded in the thyroid above 0.001 also showed up in blood. In validation, the model predicted ophthalmopathy. These predictions came a median roughly 6.5 months before onset.

The CDR3 regions of TCR beta were amplified from RNA transcripts. HTBI primers were employed in a first-round RT-PCR of the TCR CDR3. TCRdb used MiXCR to reprocess the multiplex PCR reads, holding one entry per CDR3 protein. The table lists hundreds of thousands of distinct CDR3 sequences, about 19% of them singletons, with around 15% in the top ten. Germline-derived CDR1 and CDR2 are SEHNR and FQNEAQ (reference sequence). This CDR3 contains 14 residues. The germline V and J ends were trimmed by 5 bases and 4 bases, with 14 bases remaining between them. The specimen sequenced was blood. This chain connects TRBV7-9 to TRBJ1-1; possibly TRBD1 for D (5 bases). The receptor's source is a woman aged 45-65 years with Graves' hyperthyroidism that later progressed to Graves' ophthalmopathy. DNA of the CDR3: TGTGCCAGCAGCGTGGCGGAGGGGCTCACTGAAGCTTTCTTT. Amino acids: CASSVAEGLTEAFF.